This T cell receptor (beta chain) was recovered during a study of radiotherapy plus CTLA-4 blockade in lung cancer. About the research overall: Objective response was observed in roughly 20% of patients, and disease control in roughly 31%. Overall study results and limits: Tumor-derived TCR clones expanded in blood after radiotherapy plus ipilimumab. Per reports, early blood T cell clone dynamics, plus interferon-beta, forecast response most strongly.

Comments on this clone: Its specificity is unknown.

The germline CDR1 and CDR2 sequences are KGHSH and LQKENI. V was cut by 3 bases and J by 3 bases, with 8 bases left in between. CDR3 size: 13 residues. Assay: immunoSEQ multiplex PCR; the TCRdb copy retains only in-frame clones and omits some. The repertoire has 30,000 to 35,000 clones, 70% to 85% of them found once; the top ten carry 6.5% to 9.5%. J is TRBJ1-2 and V is TRBV18; D unresolved. The starting material was peripheral blood, obtained from a patient treated with radiotherapy plus ipilimumab. This sequence originates from a human donor with non-small cell lung cancer who had stable disease on radiotherapy plus ipilimumab. CDR3 in amino acids: CASSPQEDYGYTF. The CDR3 DNA follows: TGTGCCAGCTCACCCCAGGAGGACTATGGCTACACCTTC.